The source of this T cell receptor (beta chain) is a study of T cells expressing NK-cell markers. As for the study in general: Cells sorted as CD3+CD56+NKG2C+, CD3+CD56+NKG2C- and CD3+CD56-NKG2C+ T cells supplied the TCR beta repertoires. There were seven HCMV-seropositive donors and one seronegative donor among the eight sequenced.

As regards this clonotype: Its target is not known.

Looked up from germline, CDR1 is SGHDT and CDR2 is YYEEEE. The CDR3 totals 12 residues. Overall study findings and caveats: About 1.0-7.0% of CD8+ T cells in over five donors belonged to dominant NKG2C+ clonotypes.

Synthesis of TCR beta cDNA relied on 5'RACE template switching carrying UMIs. From the 5' RACE reads, TCRdb lists one entry per CDR3 protein and no DNA. Its table lists about 430,000 distinct CDR3 sequences. The rearrangement uses TRBV5-6 and TRBJ2-1; TCRdb indicates TRBD1, and absent DNA this call remains unverified. What was sequenced was blood T cells: a sorted CD56 or NKG2C T cell subset, CD4+ or CD8+ T cells, or bulk PBMC T cells (not recorded which). The source of this sequence is a woman between 50 and 59 years old in good health. The CDR3 is CASNPVGNEQFF.